These 15 T cell receptor beta chains were all obtained from the same sample, sequenced in a study of OX40 agonist ivuxolimab in advanced cancers. The protocol was immunoSEQ multiplex PCR, while the TCRdb copy is restricted to in-frame clones and leaves out a portion. The sample gives some 86,000 clones, more than 85% of which show up once; approximately 7% is in the top ten. This sample comprised CD4+ or CD8+ T cells sorted from blood, obtained in a trial of the OX40 agonist ivuxolimab. All receptors derive from an adult with an advanced solid tumor such as melanoma, head and neck, liver or kidney cancer.

J is TRBJ1-1 and V is TRBV29-1; no firm D call. Per the germline V gene, CDR1 is SQVTM and CDR2 is ANQGSEA. The CDR3 runs to 15 residues. The V and J ends lost 6 bases and 0 bases respectively, with 17 bases between them. CDR3 sequence (DNA): TGCAGCGTGGAGAATGGTCACGGATTGAACACTGAAGCTTTCTTT. Protein sequence: CSVENGHGLNTEAFF.

This chain links TRBV29-1 with TRBJ2-7, with 11 bases matching TRBD2. V lost 6 bases and J lost 4; bases outside the gene matches: 8. The CDR3 has 14 residues. Germline CDR1 SQVTM, CDR2 ANQGSEA. This CDR3 reads CSVKRLAGQYEQYF. CDR3 DNA sequence: TGCAGCGTGAAACGACTAGCGGGACAGTACGAGCAGTACTTC.

The gene calls are TRBV5-6 and TRBJ2-1, with TRBD2 identical over 8 bases. The CDR3 extends over 15 amino acids. From germline, CDR1 is SGHDT and CDR2 YYEEEE. The V and J ends lost 1 base and 9 bases, in that order; junction bases with no gene match: 9. The CDR3: CASSLWTSRWGEQFF. The CDR3 nucleotides read TGTGCCAGCAGCTTGTGGACTAGCAGGTGGGGTGAGCAGTTCTTC.

The chain recombines TRBV7-8 with TRBJ2-5; tentative D call: TRBD1 (7 bases). Germline values: CDR1 SGHVS, CDR2 FQNEAQ. This CDR3 comprises 19 residues. The V end was cut by 1 base, the J end by 0 bases, with 21 bases between. The DNA for the CDR3 is TGTGCCAGCAGCTTAGGCATAGGCGGGACAGCTATGTACCAAGAGACCCAGTACTTC. Amino acid sequence: CASSLGIGGTAMYQETQYF.

The chain carries TRBV14 and TRBJ1-4, with 7 bases that match TRBD1. This CDR3 region has 15 residues. Looked up from germline, CDR1 is SGHDN and CDR2 is FVKESK. V was pared by 4 bases and J by 7 bases, with 9 bases of the junction left unmatched. CDR3 sequence (DNA): TGTGCCAGCAGCCTACGACAGGGTTTGGGTGAAAAACTGTTTTTT. Amino acid sequence: CASSLRQGLGEKLFF.

The chain carries TRBV6-6 and TRBJ2-7, with a tentative D call TRBD2 (6 bases). Germline CDR1 MNHNY, CDR2 SVGAGI (reference sequence). This CDR3 comprises 13 residues. Trimming took 7 bases from V and 4 from J, leaving 14 bases between them. The CDR3 nucleotides read TGTGCCAGCATCCGGGACTCCTCGTACGAGCAGTACTTC. Protein product: CASIRDSSYEQYF.

The gene calls are TRBV30 and TRBJ2-4; possibly TRBD2 for D (7 bases). V shed 7 bases and J shed 8 bases, with 18 bases lying between them. This CDR3 is 13 amino acids long. The germline V gene encodes CDR1 GTSNPN and CDR2 SVGIG (reference sequence). The CDR3 sequence is CAYGLGAGDIQYF. The CDR3 DNA follows: TGTGCCTACGGGCTGGGGGCGGGGGACATTCAGTACTTC.

V is TRBV5-5 and J is TRBJ2-3, with 11 nucleotides matching TRBD2. Trimming removed 5 bases from V and 4 bases from J; junction bases left unmatched: 12. There are 17 residues in the CDR3. Germline V CDR1 and CDR2: SGHKS, YYEKEE (reference sequence). CDR3 in amino acids: CASRTSLLAGGSDTQYF. As DNA, the CDR3 is TGTGCCAGCAGAACTAGTTTGCTAGCGGGAGGCTCAGATACGCAGTATTTT.

CDR3 nucleotides: TGTGCCAGCAGCCGGACAGCGAACACCGGGGAGCTGTTTTTT. Translating gives CASSRTANTGELFF. The V gene is TRBV7-9, the J gene TRBJ2-2; a possible D gene is TRBD1 (6 bases). Per the germline V gene, CDR1 is SEHNR and CDR2 is FQNEAQ (reference sequence). The CDR3 is 14 amino acids. V was trimmed by 5 bases and J by 0 bases, leaving 7 bases between them.

The chain uses TRBV19 and TRBJ1-4; D gene ambiguous. The CDR3 is made up of 11 amino acids. CDR1 is LNHDA and CDR2 is SQIVND in the germline V gene (reference sequence). Trimming shortened V by 2 bases and J by 11 bases, and 6 bases separated the two germline ends. CDR3 sequence: CASSISGKLFF. The CDR3 DNA reads TGTGCCAGTAGTATAAGTGGGAAACTGTTTTTT.

This chain connects TRBV28 to TRBJ1-2; D gene uncertain. Germline V gene lookup returns CDR1 MDHEN and CDR2 SYDVKM. This CDR3 comprises 15 residues. Trimming removed 7 bases at V and 0 bases at J, with 15 bases between. CDR3 nucleotide sequence: TGTGCCAGCACCCCCGCAGCGTCGACTAACTATGGCTACACCTTC. It encodes CASTPAASTNYGYTF.

The rearrangement uses TRBV10-3 and TRBJ2-1; D gene uncertain. The V end lost 11 bases, the J end lost 8 bases, and 10 bases lay between the germline ends. The V gene's germline CDR1 is ENHRY and CDR2 SYGVKD. The CDR3 covers 10 residues. The CDR3 protein is CAPQEYEQFF. The DNA for the CDR3 is TGTGCCCCCCAAGAGTATGAGCAGTTCTTC.

V gene TRBV28 combines with J gene TRBJ2-7, with D hard to call. Germline CDR1 reads MDHEN; CDR2 reads SYDVKM. The germline V and J ends were trimmed by 7 bases and 0 bases, with 22 bases remaining between them. The CDR3 is 17 residues long. CDR3 nucleotide sequence: TGTGCCAGCAATACCCCCCGGATTCGTGCTACCTCCTACGAGCAGTACTTC. Amino acid sequence: CASNTPRIRATSYEQYF.

The chain recombines TRBV7-3 with TRBJ2-2; D tentatively fits TRBD1 or TRBD2 (5 bases each). Between the trimmed V and J ends, which lost 3 bases and 5 bases, there was a span of 10 bases. There are 14 residues in the CDR3. Germline CDR1 SGHTA, CDR2 FQGTGA. CDR3 region: CASSFEGSTGELFF. In DNA, the CDR3 is TGTGCCAGCAGCTTCGAGGGGTCTACCGGGGAGCTGTTTTTT. Variable domain in full (rest from reference TRBV7-3 and TRBJ2-2): GAGVSQTPSNKVTEKGKYVELRCDPISGHTALYWYRQSLGQGPEFLIYFQGTGAADDSGLPNDRFFAVRPEGSVSTLKIQRTERGDSAVYLCASSFEGSTGELFFGEGSRLTVL.

The chain carries TRBV27 and TRBJ1-5; TRBD1 agrees at 8 bases. The junction had 10 bases not matched to a gene; V was cut back by 0 bases and J by 3 bases. Looked up from germline, CDR1 is MNHEY and CDR2 is SMNVEV (reference sequence). The CDR3 length is 18 residues. The CDR3 region is CASSLSGTGARDNQPQHF. CDR3 DNA sequence: TGTGCCAGCAGTTTATCGGGGACAGGTGCGCGGGACAATCAGCCCCAGCATTTT.